These 13 T cell receptor beta chains originate from one sample sequenced in a study of regulatory T cells in long-lasting Graves disease. The time point here: newly diagnosed GD, antithyroid drugs for less than 3 months. Extracted PBMC RNA gave rise to the TCR library. Through Arm-PCR of CDR3 regions and iRepertoire HTBI primers, TCR beta libraries were built. TCRdb used MiXCR to reprocess the multiplex PCR reads, holding one entry per CDR3 protein. The sample includes roughly 430,000 distinct CDR3 sequences, less than 20% of them seen just once. The sample was also reused in another study, on T cells in Graves' hyperthyroidism and ophthalmopathy.

The sequencing here drew on peripheral blood mononuclear cells (PBMCs), taken at new diagnosis, from a patient treated with antithyroid drugs. The receptors were gathered from a woman in her 30s with Graves disease.

This clonotype was observed many times. V gene TRBV6-1 combines with J gene TRBJ2-3; maybe TRBD2 (5 bases). The CDR3 length is 16 residues. Germline CDR1 MNHNS, CDR2 SASEGT. V was clipped by 2 bases and J by 6 bases, with 18 bases between them. Written as DNA, the CDR3 is TGTGCCAGCAGTGAATGGCTAGCTTGGGGTGGTGATACGCAGTATTTT. It yields the protein CASSEWLAWGGDTQYF.

This clonotype was found a few times. The rearrangement joins TRBV28 to TRBJ2-2, with D perhaps TRBD1 (6 bases). CDR3 length: 15 amino acids. Germline lookup yields CDR1 MDHEN and CDR2 SYDVKM. Trimming left V 5 bases short and J 4 bases short, with 14 bases between. CDR3 DNA: TGTGCCAGCAGTCCGACCGGGACAATCACCGGGGAGCTGTTTTTT. It specifies CASSPTGTITGELFF.

Worth noting for this clonotype: Here the CDR3 omits its conserved ending phenylalanine or tryptophan, so a read error is the likely source. The chain has TRBV30 and TRBJ2-3; TRBD2 might be the D (6 bases). V was cut by 0 bases and J by 4 bases, with 14 bases left in between. This CDR3 is 15 amino acids long. CDR1 and CDR2 (germline): GTSNPN, SVGIG (reference sequence). Here the CDR3 reads CAWSVSGSRADTQYI. CDR3 DNA sequence: TGTGCCTGGAGTGTATCCGGGAGCAGGGCAGATACGCAGTATATT.

This clonotype was counted many times. V gene TRBV27 combines with J gene TRBJ1-2; D is perhaps TRBD1 (6 bases). Trimming took 6 bases from V and 4 from J, leaving 18 bases between them. The CDR3 consists of 15 residues. Germline CDR1 MNHEY, CDR2 SMNVEV (reference sequence). The CDR3 loop is CASSGRTGTPYGYTF. The CDR3, as DNA: TGTGCCAGCAGCGGTCGGACCGGGACACCCTATGGCTACACCTTC.

This clonotype came up many times. J is TRBJ2-1 and V is TRBV18; the match to TRBD2 covers 16 bases. This CDR3 region has 18 residues. J lost 8 bases, V lost 2 bases, and 9 bases had no gene match. Germline V gives CDR1 KGHSH, CDR2 LQKENI. The CDR3 protein is CASSPALGLAGGHDEQFF. For the CDR3, the DNA is TGTGCCAGCTCACCAGCCCTGGGACTAGCGGGAGGGCATGATGAGCAGTTCTTC.

The chain joins TRBV20-1 to TRBJ1-4, with 7 bases identical to TRBD1. Germline lookup yields CDR1 DFQATT and CDR2 SNEGSKA (reference sequence). V dropped 0 bases and J dropped 6; count of bases not matched to a gene: 4. This CDR3 comprises 14 residues. CDR3 DNA sequence: TGCAGTGCTAGAGAACAGGGGCTAGATGAAAAACTGTTTTTT. Translating it yields CSAREQGLDEKLFF.

V usage is TRBV4-3 and J usage is TRBJ2-1, with D unresolved. This CDR3 contains 17 residues. V lost 3 bases and J 0 bases, leaving 15 bases between the germline ends. Per germline, CDR1 LGHNA and CDR2 YSLEER. Here the CDR3 reads CASSHANSLSSYNEQFF. Written as DNA, the CDR3 is TGCGCCAGCAGCCATGCGAACAGTCTCAGCTCCTACAATGAGCAGTTCTTC.

The CDR3 reads CAISEVRNYGYTF. The DNA of the CDR3 is TGTGCCATCAGTGAAGTCCGAAACTATGGCTACACCTTC. The chain joins TRBV10-3 to TRBJ1-2; no reliable D call. V was cut by 3 bases and J by 2 bases, with 7 bases left in between. Germline V CDR1 and CDR2: ENHRY, SYGVKD. This CDR3 is 13 amino acids long.

This clonotype was seen a few times. The rearrangement links TRBV28 to TRBJ2-1, with D tentatively TRBD2 (6 bases). V was pared by 3 bases and J by 7 bases, with 19 bases between. Germline V CDR1 and CDR2: MDHEN, SYDVKM. The CDR3 runs 16 residues. In nucleotides, the CDR3 is TGTGCCAGCAGTTTGGGGGGAGCCCTACGGATGAATGAGCAGTTCTTC. This sequence encodes CASSLGGALRMNEQFF.

In its sample, this clonotype was seen many times. The chain uses TRBV2 and TRBJ2-1; 12 bases fit TRBD2. Germline assignment: CDR1 SNHLY and CDR2 FYNNEI. Losses at the gene ends were 8 bases for V and 8 bases for J; bases not matched to a gene: 4. The CDR3 runs 13 residues. The CDR3 DNA is TGTGCCAGCCATCCTAGCGGGAGGGATGAGCAGTTCTTC. It translates to CASHPSGRDEQFF.

The chain carries TRBV7-9 and TRBJ1-1; 9 bases map to TRBD1. With V trimmed by 2 bases and J by 2 bases, 6 bases remained unmatched. Germline V gene lookup returns CDR1 SEHNR and CDR2 FQNEAQ (reference sequence). The CDR3 is 16 amino acids. This CDR3 is CASSLYTGGLNTEAFF. CDR3 sequence (DNA): TGTGCCAGCAGCTTATACACAGGGGGCTTAAACACTGAAGCTTTCTTT.

This clonotype was counted ten times or more. The chain recombines TRBV28 with TRBJ1-2; D is unclear. This CDR3 comprises 12 residues. The V gene lost 7 bases and the J gene lost 5 bases, with 11 bases spanning the gap. CDR1 is MDHEN, CDR2 SYDVKM, per germline. DNA of the CDR3: TGTGCCAGCACCTCTGCCCGATATGGCTACACCTTC. Its translation is CASTSARYGYTF.

This chain joins TRBV18 and TRBJ2-2; 12 positions agree with TRBD2. V lost 8 bases, J lost 7 bases, and 8 bases stayed unmatched. CDR1 KGHSH and CDR2 LQKENI come from the germline V gene. The CDR3 totals 15 residues. CDR3 in amino acids: CASARLAGDLGELFF. For the CDR3, the DNA is TGTGCCAGCGCGAGACTAGCGGGAGATCTCGGGGAGCTGTTTTTT.